The T cell receptor beta chain described here comes from a study of blood T cell repertoires in COVID-19. At the level of the study: Samples representing acute and convalescent COVID-19 were sourced from the United States, Italy and Spain. The cDNA or gDNA used as material had been derived from T cells, B-cell-depleted T cells, or PBMCs.

Original handling: Reference gene primer amplification gave estimated nucleated cell counts. Assay used: immunoSEQ multiplex PCR; TCRdb lists only in-frame clones, some missing. The V and J calls and clone size come from that table; D and trimming were worked out from the DNA. This repertoire shows tens of thousands of clones, approximately 85% found once; its top ten account for roughly 15%. Trimming left V 6 bases short and J 7 bases short, with 13 bases between. The CDR3 sequence is 11 residues long. Germline lookup yields CDR1 DFQATT and CDR2 SNEGSKA (reference sequence). Source material: peripheral blood. V is TRBV20-1 and J is TRBJ2-7; D perhaps matches TRBD2 (7 bases). The origin of this receptor is a human donor in a cohort sampled during active COVID-19. Written as DNA, the CDR3 is TGCAGTGCCAGGGGAGGGAAAGAGCAGTACTTC. Protein sequence: CSARGGKEQYF.